This entry is about one TCR beta chain. CDR1 MNHEY and CDR2 SMNVEV come from the germline V gene (reference sequence). CDR3 length equals 14 residues. The ends lost 4 bases at V and 8 bases at J; junction bases unmatched: 7. The data stem from a study of control samples from healthy donors and cancer patients. Here immunoSEQ multiplex PCR was the method, and the copy in TCRdb shows in-frame clones only, minus some. The sample yields about 76,000 clones, around 90% seen once. The rearrangement joins TRBV27 to TRBJ2-1, with 8 nucleotides matching TRBD1. Specimen: PBMCs. This sequence originates from a woman between 45 and 60 years old with colorectal cancer. CDR3 sequence (DNA): TGTGCCAGCAGTTCTCGACAGGGGCGGGATGAGCAGTTCTTC. Its translation is CASSSRQGRDEQFF.